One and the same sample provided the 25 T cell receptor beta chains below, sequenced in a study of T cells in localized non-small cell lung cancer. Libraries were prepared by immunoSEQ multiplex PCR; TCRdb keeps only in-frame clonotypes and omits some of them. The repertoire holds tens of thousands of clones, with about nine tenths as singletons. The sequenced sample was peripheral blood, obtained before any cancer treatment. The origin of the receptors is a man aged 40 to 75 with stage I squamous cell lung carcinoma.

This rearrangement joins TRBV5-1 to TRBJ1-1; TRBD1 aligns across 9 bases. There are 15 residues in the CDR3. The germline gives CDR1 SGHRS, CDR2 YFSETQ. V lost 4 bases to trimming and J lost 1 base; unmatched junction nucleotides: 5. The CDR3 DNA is TGCGCCAGCAGCCAGACGGGACAGGGGAACACTGAAGCTTTCTTT. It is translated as CASSQTGQGNTEAFF.

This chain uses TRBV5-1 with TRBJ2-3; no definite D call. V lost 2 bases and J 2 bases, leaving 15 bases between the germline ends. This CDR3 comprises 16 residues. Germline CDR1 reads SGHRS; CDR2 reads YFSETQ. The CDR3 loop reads CASSFPTGGYTDTQYF. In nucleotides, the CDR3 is TGCGCCAGCAGCTTCCCGACGGGTGGGTACACAGATACGCAGTATTTT.

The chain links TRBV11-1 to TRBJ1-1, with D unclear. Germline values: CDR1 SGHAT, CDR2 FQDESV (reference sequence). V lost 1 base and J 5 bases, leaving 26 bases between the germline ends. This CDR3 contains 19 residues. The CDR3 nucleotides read TGTGCCAGCAGCTTAGTAGCAATCACGCCGGGAGGATCCGGAACTGAAGCTTTCTTT. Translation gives CASSLVAITPGGSGTEAFF. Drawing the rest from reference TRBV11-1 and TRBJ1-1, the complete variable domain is EAEVAQSPRYKITEKSQAVAFWCDPISGHATLYWYRQILGQGPELLVQFQDESVVDDSQLPKDRFSAERLKGVDSTLKIQPAELGDSAMYLCASSLVAITPGGSGTEAFFGQGTRLTVV.

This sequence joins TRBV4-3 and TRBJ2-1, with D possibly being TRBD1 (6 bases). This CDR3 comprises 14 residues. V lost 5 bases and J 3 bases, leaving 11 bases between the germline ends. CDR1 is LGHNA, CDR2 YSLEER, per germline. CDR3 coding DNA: TGCGCCAGCAGCAAGCAAGGGGGCTACAATGAGCAGTTCTTC. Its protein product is CASSKQGGYNEQFF.

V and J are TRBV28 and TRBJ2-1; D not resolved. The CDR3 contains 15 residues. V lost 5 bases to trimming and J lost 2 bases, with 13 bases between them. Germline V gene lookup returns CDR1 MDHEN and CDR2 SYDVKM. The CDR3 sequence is CASSTSSIPYNEQFF. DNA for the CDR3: TGTGCCAGCAGTACGTCTAGTATCCCCTACAATGAGCAGTTCTTC.

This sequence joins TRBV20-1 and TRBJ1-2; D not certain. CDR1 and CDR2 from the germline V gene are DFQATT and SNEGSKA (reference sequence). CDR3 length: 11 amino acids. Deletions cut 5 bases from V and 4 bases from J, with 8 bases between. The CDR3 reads CSAYNGYGYTF. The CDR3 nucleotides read TGCAGTGCTTATAACGGCTATGGCTACACCTTC.

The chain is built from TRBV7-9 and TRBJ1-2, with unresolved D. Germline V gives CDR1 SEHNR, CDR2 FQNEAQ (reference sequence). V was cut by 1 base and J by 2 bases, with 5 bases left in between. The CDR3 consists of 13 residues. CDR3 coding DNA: TGTGCCAGCAGCTTAGAACAGAACTATGGCTACACCTTC. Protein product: CASSLEQNYGYTF.

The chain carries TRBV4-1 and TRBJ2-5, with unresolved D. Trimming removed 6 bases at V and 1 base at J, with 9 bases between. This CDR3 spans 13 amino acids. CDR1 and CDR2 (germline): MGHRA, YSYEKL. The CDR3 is CASSPTRQETQYF. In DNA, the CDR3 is TGCGCCAGCAGTCCGACACGCCAAGAGACCCAGTACTTC.

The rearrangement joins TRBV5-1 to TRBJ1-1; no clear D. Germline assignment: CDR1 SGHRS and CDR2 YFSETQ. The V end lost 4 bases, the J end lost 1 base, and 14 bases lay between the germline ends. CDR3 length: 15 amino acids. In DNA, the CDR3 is TGCGCCAGCAGCCCTGACGTACCCCCGAACACTGAAGCTTTCTTT. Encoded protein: CASSPDVPPNTEAFF.

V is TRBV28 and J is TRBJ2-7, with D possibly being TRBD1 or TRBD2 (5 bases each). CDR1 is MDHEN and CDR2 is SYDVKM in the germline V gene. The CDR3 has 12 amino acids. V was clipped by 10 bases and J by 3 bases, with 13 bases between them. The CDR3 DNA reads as TGTGCCACCTGCAGGGAGAACTACGAGCAGTACTTC. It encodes CATCRENYEQYF. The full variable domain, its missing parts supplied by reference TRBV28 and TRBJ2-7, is DVKVTQSSRYLVKRTGEKVFLECVQDMDHENMFWYRQDPGLGLRLIYFSYDVKMKEKGDIPEGYSVSREKKERFSLILESASTNQTSMYLCATCRENYEQYFGPGTRLTVT.

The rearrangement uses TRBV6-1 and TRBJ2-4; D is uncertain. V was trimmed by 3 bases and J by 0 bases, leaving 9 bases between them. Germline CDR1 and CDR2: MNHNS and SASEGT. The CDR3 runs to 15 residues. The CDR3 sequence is CASSEFGLAKNIQYF. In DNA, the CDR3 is TGTGCCAGCAGTGAGTTCGGATTAGCCAAAAACATTCAGTACTTC.

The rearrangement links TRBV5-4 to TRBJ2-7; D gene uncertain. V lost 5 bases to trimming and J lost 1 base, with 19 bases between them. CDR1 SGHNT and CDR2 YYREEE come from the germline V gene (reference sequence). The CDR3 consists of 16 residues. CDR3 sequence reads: CASRPWTHRDSYEQYF. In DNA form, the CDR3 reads TGTGCCAGCAGACCCTGGACCCACAGAGATTCCTACGAGCAGTACTTC.

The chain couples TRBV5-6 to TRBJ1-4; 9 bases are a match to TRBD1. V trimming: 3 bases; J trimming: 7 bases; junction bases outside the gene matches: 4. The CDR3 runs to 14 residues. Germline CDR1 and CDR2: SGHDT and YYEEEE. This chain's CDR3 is CASSSGQGPEKLFF. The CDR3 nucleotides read TGTGCCAGCAGCTCGGGACAGGGCCCTGAAAAACTGTTTTTT.

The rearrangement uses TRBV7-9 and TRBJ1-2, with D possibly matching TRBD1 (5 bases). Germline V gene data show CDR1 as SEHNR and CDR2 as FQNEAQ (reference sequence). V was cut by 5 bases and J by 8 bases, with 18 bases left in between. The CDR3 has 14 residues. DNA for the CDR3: TGTGCCAGCAGCATGGGACGGGGATTCGAAGGCTACACCTTC. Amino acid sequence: CASSMGRGFEGYTF.

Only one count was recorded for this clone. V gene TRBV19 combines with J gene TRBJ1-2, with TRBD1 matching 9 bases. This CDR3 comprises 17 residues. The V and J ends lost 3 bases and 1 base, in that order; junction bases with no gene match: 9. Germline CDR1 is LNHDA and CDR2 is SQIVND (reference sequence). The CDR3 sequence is CASSMRRGTGFNYGYTF. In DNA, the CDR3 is TGTGCCAGTAGTATGCGCCGGGGGACAGGGTTTAACTATGGCTACACCTTC. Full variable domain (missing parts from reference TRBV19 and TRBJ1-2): DGGITQSPKYLFRKEGQNVTLSCEQNLNHDAMYWYRQDPGQGLRLIYYSQIVNDFQKGDIAEGYSVSREKKESFPLTVTSAQKNPTAFYLCASSMRRGTGFNYGYTFGSGTRLTVV.

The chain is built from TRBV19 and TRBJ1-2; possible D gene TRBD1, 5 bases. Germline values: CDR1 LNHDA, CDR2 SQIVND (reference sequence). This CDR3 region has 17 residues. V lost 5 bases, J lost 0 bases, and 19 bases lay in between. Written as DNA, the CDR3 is TGTGCCAGTAGTGGCCGAGTGGGGGGTCTAGCTAACTATGGCTACACCTTC. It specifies CASSGRVGGLANYGYTF.

The CDR3 loop is CASRGRTGDNQPQHF. The CDR3 DNA follows: TGCGCCAGCAGAGGGAGGACAGGGGATAATCAGCCCCAGCATTTT. The chain recombines TRBV10-1 with TRBJ1-5; 9 nucleotides line up with TRBD1. The CDR3 has 15 amino acids. The germline CDR1 and CDR2 sequences are WNHNN and SYGVQD (reference sequence). With 6 bases clipped from V and 4 bases from J, the junction kept 7 bases outside the gene matches.

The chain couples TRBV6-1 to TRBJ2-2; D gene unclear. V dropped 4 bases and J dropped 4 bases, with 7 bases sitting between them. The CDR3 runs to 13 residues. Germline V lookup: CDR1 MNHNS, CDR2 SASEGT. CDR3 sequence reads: CASSGQSTGELFF. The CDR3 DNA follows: TGTGCCAGCAGTGGGCAGTCCACCGGGGAGCTGTTTTTT.

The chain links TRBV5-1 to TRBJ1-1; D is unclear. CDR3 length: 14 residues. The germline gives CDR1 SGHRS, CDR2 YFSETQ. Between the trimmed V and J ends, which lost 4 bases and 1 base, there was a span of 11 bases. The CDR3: CASSPERGNTEAFF. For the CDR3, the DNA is TGCGCCAGCAGCCCCGAGCGGGGGAACACTGAAGCTTTCTTT.

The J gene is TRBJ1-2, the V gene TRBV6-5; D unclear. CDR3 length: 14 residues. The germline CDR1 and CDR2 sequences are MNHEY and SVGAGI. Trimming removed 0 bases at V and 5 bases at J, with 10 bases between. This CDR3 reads CASSYSQRVYGYTF. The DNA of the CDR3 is TGTGCCAGCAGTTACTCGCAAAGGGTTTATGGCTACACCTTC.

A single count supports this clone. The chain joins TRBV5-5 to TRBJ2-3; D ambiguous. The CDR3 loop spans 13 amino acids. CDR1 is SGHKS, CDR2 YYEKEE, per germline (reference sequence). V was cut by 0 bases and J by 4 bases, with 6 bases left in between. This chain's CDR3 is CASSLVPSDTQYF. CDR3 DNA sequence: TGTGCCAGCAGCTTGGTCCCGTCAGATACGCAGTATTTT.

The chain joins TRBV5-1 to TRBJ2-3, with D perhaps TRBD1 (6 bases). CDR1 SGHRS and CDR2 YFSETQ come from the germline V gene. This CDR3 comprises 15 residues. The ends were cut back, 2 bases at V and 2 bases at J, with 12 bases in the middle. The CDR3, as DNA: TGCGCCAGCAGCTTAGTGGACAGAACCACAGATACGCAGTATTTT. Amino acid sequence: CASSLVDRTTDTQYF.

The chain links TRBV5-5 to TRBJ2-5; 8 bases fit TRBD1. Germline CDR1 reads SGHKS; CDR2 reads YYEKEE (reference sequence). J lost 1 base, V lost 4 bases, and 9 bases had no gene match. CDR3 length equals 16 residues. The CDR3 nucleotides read TGTGCCAGCAGCCCACGGACAGGGAGTGGCCAAGAGACCCAGTACTTC. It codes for CASSPRTGSGQETQYF.

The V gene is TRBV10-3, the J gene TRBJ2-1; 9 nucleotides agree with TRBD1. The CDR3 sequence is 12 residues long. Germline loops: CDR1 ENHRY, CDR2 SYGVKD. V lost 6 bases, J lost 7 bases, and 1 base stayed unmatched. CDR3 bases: TGTGCCATCAGGGGGACAGGGAATGAGCAGTTCTTC. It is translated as CAIRGTGNEQFF.

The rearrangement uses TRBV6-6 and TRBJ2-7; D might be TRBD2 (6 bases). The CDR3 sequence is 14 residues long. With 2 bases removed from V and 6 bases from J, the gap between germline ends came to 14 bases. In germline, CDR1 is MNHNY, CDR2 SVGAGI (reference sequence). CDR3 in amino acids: CASSYGTQRVEQYF. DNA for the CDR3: TGTGCCAGCAGTTACGGGACTCAACGGGTCGAGCAGTACTTC.